This T cell receptor beta chain was observed in a study of blood T cell repertoires in COVID-19. Study as a whole: Italy, Spain and the United States were the sources of the convalescent and acute COVID-19 samples.

This clone was detected once. Source study methods: Researchers report that nucleated cell counts were estimated from reference gene primer amplification. The assay was immunoSEQ multiplex PCR, and TCRdb's table has in-frame clones only and misses some. Clone size and V and J calls were adopted from that table, with D and trimming inferred from the DNA. This sample has about 97,000 clones, with just over 90% found just once. After removal of 7 bases from V and 4 bases from J, the junction contained 6 bases not matched to a gene. This CDR3 is 15 amino acids long. Germline V gene sequence: CDR1 MNHEY, CDR2 SVGAGI.

This chain links TRBV6-5 with TRBJ1-5; TRBD1 agrees at 11 bases. Sequences were obtained from peripheral blood. This TCR came from a man in his sixties with acute or convalescent COVID-19. Here the CDR3 reads CASTSGQGANQPQHF. As DNA, the CDR3 is TGTGCCAGCACATCAGGACAGGGGGCAAATCAGCCCCAGCATTTT.